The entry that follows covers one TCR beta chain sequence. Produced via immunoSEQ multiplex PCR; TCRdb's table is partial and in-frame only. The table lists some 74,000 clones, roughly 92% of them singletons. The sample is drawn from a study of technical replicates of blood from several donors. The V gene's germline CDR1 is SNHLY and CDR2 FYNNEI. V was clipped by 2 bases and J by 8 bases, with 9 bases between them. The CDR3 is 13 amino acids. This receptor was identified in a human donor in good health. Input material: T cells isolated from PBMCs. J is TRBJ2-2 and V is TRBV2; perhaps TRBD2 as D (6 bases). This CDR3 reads CASSERAGGELFF. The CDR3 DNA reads TGTGCCAGCAGTGAAAGGGCGGGAGGGGAGCTGTTTTTT.